The present T cell receptor (beta chain) was sequenced within a study of cytomegalovirus exposure and HLA in healthy donors (dated by TCRdb to about 2017). For context, the study as a whole: According to an earlier analysis of a few hundred of the donors, 150 million to 200 million T cells yielded 90 million to 130 million unique TCR beta sequences and 276 Gb of sequence data. An early release covering roughly 640 HLA-typed donors comprised around 300 gigabases of sequencing data and roughly 85 million unique TCR sequences. Of the roughly 410 genotyped donors, 70% to 90% were placed in the genetic ancestry cluster associated with self-reported Caucasian donors. The study aimed to test whether signatures of past pathogen exposure could be identified by cataloging public T cell receptors. Using immunosequencing, the study profiled T cell repertoires from 550 to 750 subjects and related those repertoires to cytomegalovirus serostatus. In addition to the first cohort of approximately 650 subjects, a separate validation cohort of some 120 different subjects was used. To predict cytomegalovirus infection status, the study brought together high-throughput TCR immunosequencing, statistical association of individual TCRs with disease status, and machine learning. In a later analysis, previously published TCR beta repertoires from about 670 donors were re-analyzed and high-resolution HLA genotyping was added so that TCR occurrence patterns could be studied. Rather than drawing on any new phenotypic data, the later analysis identified candidate immune exposures from TCR beta sequences and the way those sequences occurred across donors. To decide whether each TCR beta V gene segment behaved as functional or pseudogenic, an earlier analysis of fewer than 750 of the donors relied on high-throughput TCR beta sequencing. Donor age, sex, ethnicity and CMV serostatus were collected together with the repertoire data. A later genetic analysis took genome-wide SNP genotypes for about 65% of the 666 donors and used that subset as a discovery cohort. Every repertoire in the discovery cohort had been generated on one and the same sequencing platform. Class I and class II HLA loci were covered by the typing at four-digit resolution. Typing coverage differed by locus: A, B, C, DRB1 and DQB1 were typed in roughly 620-630 donors, DQA1 in roughly 500, DPA1 in some 600, and DPB1 in approximately 450. Because of strong linkage in the cohort, five DR-DQ haplotypes were treated as single units for association and clustering. Among roughly 370 genotyped donors of the cohort, an average of 235,054 unique TCR beta nucleotide sequences were sequenced per donor, roughly 20% of them non-productive.

This clone was recorded once. Its specific antigen is unknown. Per-base qualities were not stored, and no clone one base away is much larger. Based on the germline V gene, the CDR1 and CDR2 sequences are SGHRS and YFSETQ. V was cut back by 0 bases and J by 0 bases, leaving a gap of 9 bases between them. Counted from cysteine to phenylalanine, this CDR3 has 15 amino acids. Only CDR3 DNA remains: 45 bases, in frame from the first base. Receptor libraries were prepared by the immunoSEQ multiplex PCR assay. For the multiplex PCR, a mixture combining 60 forward primers for TCR Vbeta segments and 13 reverse primers for TCR Jbeta segments was used. The CDR3 region of rearranged TCR beta genes was amplified from genomic DNA with a multiplex PCR assay. The amplified TCR beta libraries were sequenced on the Illumina HiSeq System as 87-base-pair reads. Per the authors' processing: In a later analysis, 80 million or so unique TCR beta chains were counted across the 666 repertoires, and roughly 11 million of these chains were shared by at least two donors. To remove PCR and sequencing errors, raw reads were error-corrected and collapsed into unique sequences using a nearest-neighbor algorithm that merged closely related sequences. V, D and J gene segments were assigned by aligning CDR3 sequences to IMGT reference sequences. Each retained sequence needed at least a six-nucleotide match to both a V gene segment and a J gene segment. Rearrangements were classified as productive when the CDR3 lacked stop codons and remained in frame with V and J, and all other rearrangements were classified as non-productive. CDR3 was defined by IMGT convention, running from the second conserved V-encoded cysteine to the conserved J-encoded phenylalanine. Sequences without an unambiguous match to a single V gene segment were excluded from the earlier analysis of about 600 of the donors. An earlier analysis of 500 to 700 of the donors classified V segments as functional when productive rearrangements were above 56.7% and as segregating when the standard deviation between donors was above 5%. A statistical classification framework was developed to diagnose cytomegalovirus status using the catalog of TCR beta chain sequences. A later analysis assigned V and J genes by comparing TCR nucleotide sequences with IMGT/GENE-DB human TR gene sequences. Using the TCRdist pipeline, a later analysis assigned CDR3 sequences along with most-parsimonious VDJ recombination scenarios. In a later analysis, every TCR beta chain was defined by the combination of its CDR3 amino acid sequence and its V-gene family, and reads without a unique V-gene family were dropped. A later analysis removed 592 highly shared, low-generation-probability nucleotide sequences to deal with suspected cross-contamination and a sequencing artifact. In a later analysis, a clonal expansion index for each public chain was calculated from normalized within-repertoire ranks of inferred template counts. Generation probabilities in a later analysis came from a VDJ recombination model fitted to out-of-frame rearrangements, and those results were checked against IGoR. A later analysis scored TCR-TCR, TCR-HLA and TCR-CMV co-occurrence with hypergeometric tests, applying a repertoire-size bias correction to TCR pairs. To estimate false discovery rates, a later analysis permuted the HLA or CMV assignments 20 times. In a later analysis, co-occurring TCRs were grouped with DBSCAN, and TCRdist sequence similarity was added when clustering was performed within HLA-allele-positive subsets. Repertoires with fewer than 30,000 or more than 120,000 public chains, plus five repertoires with anomalous nucleotide sharing, were excluded from co-occurrence clustering. TCRdb took over this immuneACCESS table, retaining in-frame rearrangements with V and J assigned. Such tables are incomplete; in checked studies, under half of the missing clones stem from an unresolved V gene, and the remainder is unexplained. V and J calls plus clone size are reproduced from that table; the DNA served to infer D and trimming. The sample table lists 100,000 to 150,000 clones, roughly 80% of them with a count of one. Jointly, the top ten make up 6.3% of the sample.

Overall results and qualifications from the work: The only immune exposure information available for the cohort was CMV serostatus. A later analysis found that HLA-associated TCR beta chains were more clonally expanded and had lower generation probabilities than equally common non-associated chains. Roughly 17 rarely observed V segments, including chromosome 9 orphons, were excluded from the earlier analysis of some 590 of the donors because counts were too low. A cluster of highly shared sequence variants was judged likely to be a technical artifact of the sequencing pipeline. A further reported finding was that TCR beta sequences accurately predicted the HLA-A and HLA-B alleles for most subjects in the first cohort. A later analysis associated about 17,000 TCR beta sequences with specific HLA alleles at a false discovery rate of 0.05. In both the original and validation cohorts, the classifier was reported to diagnose cytomegalovirus status with high specificity and sensitivity. Because the 87-base-pair reads could not distinguish some IMGT-functional V segments, including TRBV6-2 and TRBV6-3, those segments were excluded. Because some donors lacked HLA typing at each locus, the association tests relied only on the typed subset. The authors suggested that the approach could potentially be generalized to other disease states and immunological phenotypes. In a later analysis, most CMV-associated TCR beta chains were found to appear HLA-restricted, with HLA associations seemingly driven largely by CMV exposure. In vitro tests confirmed that a few of the cytomegalovirus-associated TCR beta chains recognize cytomegalovirus antigens. In a later genetic analysis, fewer N-insertions in productive TCRs were reported among donors in an Asian-associated ancestry cluster than the roughly 710-donor mean. Correlated functional status among segregating V segments might be attributable to linkage disequilibrium, but an unknown experimental factor could not be ruled out. Strong co-occurrence of HLA alleles, especially DR and DQ, made assigning TCR associations to individual alleles difficult. A later genetic analysis associated a missense DCLRE1C variant with V-gene and J-gene trimming of TCR beta chains, and an independent cohort replicated the association. Most TCR sequences were observed very rarely across donors, whereas some public TCRs were present in many individuals. Broadly in line with IMGT annotations, most TCR beta V segments showed up in productive rearrangements about 90% or about 30% of the time in an earlier analysis of approximately 640 of the donors. A later analysis found that TCR association rates varied across HLA loci, with DRB1 alleles showing the most associated TCRs and HLA-C alleles the fewest. The study listed 164 TCR beta chains as associated with cytomegalovirus. Sequencing depth was assumed to be roughly uniform across donors in the presence/absence analyses, though that assumption may not hold. Several of the top co-occurrence clusters appeared to be linked to parvovirus B19, influenza, CMV and Epstein-Barr virus, according to a later analysis. The cohort was sequenced for TCR beta chains only, and without alpha or paired-chain data the features that could be detected were limited.

The cohort comprised some 680 healthy bone marrow donors. At the time of sampling, all cohort members were nominally healthy, though unrecorded immune exposures were likely present. The donor tested CMV seronegative, placing the donor among the 300 to 400 seronegative members of the cohort. A peripheral blood sample was provided by each donor, and peripheral blood mononuclear cells were used for TCR beta sequencing. Genomic DNA extraction from the blood cell samples was performed with the Qiagen DNeasy Blood Extraction Kit. The TCR was taken from a woman aged 40 to 55 in good health and CMV-seronegative. The chain links TRBV5-1 with TRBJ2-5, with TRBD1 tentatively as D gene (6 bases match). The sample comprised PBMCs. The sequence in DNA is TGCGCCAGCAGCTTGGCCGGACAGTACCAAGAGACCCAGTACTTC. This encodes CASSLAGQYQETQYF.